This T cell receptor (beta chain) was observed in a study of breast tumors, draining lymph nodes, adjacent tissues. TCRdb recomputed calls from the multiplex PCR reads with MiXCR, one row per CDR3 protein. The sample has about 14,000 distinct CDR3 sequences, roughly three fifths seen once. Regarding this clonotype: The antigen is undetermined. The DNA is left out, because the CDR3 cannot be placed on it with certainty; the CDR3 is given as TCRdb lists it.

Regarding the study as a whole: Tumor and nontumor repertoires were significantly more similar in luminal-like than in basal-like breast cancer. Tumor T cell lymph node origin was a supported hypothesis, not proven. Compared with lymph nodes, tumors were less diverse; compared with nontumor tissue, more. Data fit most tumor T cells coming from lymph node, expanding in tumor.

Germline V gives CDR1 SGDLS, CDR2 YYNGEE. The CDR3 sequence runs 24 residues, both termini included. The sequence was obtained from a female donor with breast cancer. Some clones in this sample may be carry-over from other donors' samples. The rearrangement joins TRBV9 to TRBJ2-2; whether TRBD2, the table's D call, matches the DNA was not checked. Material for sequencing was tumor-adjacent breast tissue. The CDR3 loop reads CASSVALRSTDTQYFGPGTGELFF.